The 12 T cell receptor beta chains below come from one sample, sequenced in a study of early T cells in non-severe SARS-CoV-2 infection. MiXCR, run by TCRdb on the 5' RACE reads, gives a single entry per CDR3 protein. The sample contains around 62,000 distinct CDR3 sequences, around an eighth of which appear only once. Specimen: whole blood. These receptors were obtained from an adult who was a healthcare worker with PCR-confirmed SARS-CoV-2 infection or an uninfected control (not recorded which).

This clonotype occurred many times. The gene calls are TRBV7-7 and TRBJ2-5; D perhaps matches TRBD2 (5 bases). Germline V CDR1 and CDR2: SSHAT, FNYEAQ (reference sequence). Trimming took off 1 base at V and 4 bases at J, with 13 bases between the two ends. This CDR3 has 15 residues. Written as DNA, the CDR3 is TGTGCCAGCAGCTTAGACTCCGGGGATGGAGAGACCCAGTACTTC. It encodes CASSLDSGDGETQYF. The variable domain in full, completed from reference TRBV7-7 and TRBJ2-5, reads GAGVSQSPRYKVTKRGQDVTLRCDPISSHATLYWYQQALGQGPEFLTYFNYEAQPDKSGLPSDRFSAERPEGSISTLTIQRTEQRDSAMYRCASSLDSGDGETQYFGPGTRLLVL.

This clonotype was counted a few times. This chain joins TRBV5-1 and TRBJ2-5, with no clear D. Trimming pared 5 bases from V and 5 bases from J, leaving 13 bases between. The CDR3 is 13 amino acids. Germline CDR1 SGHRS, CDR2 YFSETQ. CDR3: CASRHTMGETQYF. The CDR3 DNA reads as TGCGCCAGCAGACACACTATGGGTGAGACCCAGTACTTC.

This clonotype was seen ten or more times. The chain combines TRBV25-1 with TRBJ1-1; 7 nucleotides line up with TRBD1. CDR3 length: 11 amino acids. V dropped 4 bases and J dropped 7; count of bases not matched to a gene: 0. In germline, CDR1 is MGHDK, CDR2 SYGVNS. The CDR3 region has the DNA TGTGCCAGCAGTGCAGGGGGTGAAGCTTTCTTT. It yields the protein CASSAGGEAFF.

This clonotype was seen a handful of times. The chain employs TRBV28 and TRBJ2-5; 8 bases match TRBD1. Per the germline V gene, CDR1 is MDHEN and CDR2 is SYDVKM. V shed 10 bases, J shed 4 bases, and the junction held 5 bases outside the gene matches. The CDR3 totals 12 residues. The CDR3 loop reads CAIDRGGETQYF. CDR3 sequence (DNA): TGTGCCATAGACAGGGGAGGAGAGACCCAGTACTTC.

This clonotype appeared many times. V and J are TRBV18 and TRBJ2-3; no clear D. Trimming removed 3 bases from V and 0 bases from J, with 4 bases in between. The CDR3 spans 13 residues. Per the germline V gene, CDR1 is KGHSH and CDR2 is LQKENI. CDR3 sequence: CASSPDSTDTQYF. CDR3 sequence (DNA): TGTGCCAGCTCACCCGACAGCACAGATACGCAGTATTTT. The whole variable domain, remainder taken from reference TRBV18 and TRBJ2-3, is NAGVMQNPRHLVRRRGQEARLRCSPMKGHSHVYWYRQLPEEGLKFMVYLQKENIIDESGMPKERFSAEFPKEGPSILRIQQVVRGDSAAYFCASSPDSTDTQYFGPGTRLTVL.

The V and J genes are TRBV7-3 and TRBJ1-1, with 11 bases identical to TRBD1. V shed 5 bases, J shed 13 bases, and the junction held 6 bases outside the gene matches. Germline loops: CDR1 SGHTA, CDR2 FQGTGA. The CDR3 covers 12 residues. DNA of the CDR3: TGTGCCAGCAGCCTTGGACAGGGGGCGCTTTTCTTT. It codes for CASSLGQGALFF.

This clonotype was seen repeatedly, ten times or more. The V and J genes are TRBV28 and TRBJ2-1; TRBD1 agrees at 7 bases. CDR3 length: 15 residues. Germline lookup yields CDR1 MDHEN and CDR2 SYDVKM. Germline trimming cut 6 bases from V and 3 bases from J; bases unmatched to any gene: 8. The CDR3 DNA reads as TGTGCCAGCAGCCCCCGGGACAGCAACTACAATGAGCAGTTCTTC. As protein: CASSPRDSNYNEQFF. The whole variable domain, remainder taken from reference TRBV28 and TRBJ2-1, is DVKVTQSSRYLVKRTGEKVFLECVQDMDHENMFWYRQDPGLGLRLIYFSYDVKMKEKGDIPEGYSVSREKKERFSLILESASTNQTSMYLCASSPRDSNYNEQFFGPGTRLTVL.

The chain combines TRBV30 with TRBJ2-7; D possibly corresponds to TRBD1 (5 bases). The germline CDR1 and CDR2 sequences are GTSNPN and SVGIG (reference sequence). V dropped 5 bases and J dropped 5 bases, with 16 bases sitting between them. This CDR3 contains 13 residues. CDR3 nucleotide sequence: TGTGCCTGGGGACGTGCAGGGTTAGACGAGCAGTACTTC. Residues: CAWGRAGLDEQYF.

This clonotype was counted at least ten times. The chain recombines TRBV10-2 with TRBJ2-7, with D unresolved. In germline, CDR1 is WSHSY, CDR2 SAAADI. The CDR3 contains 15 residues. Trimming took 0 bases from V and 5 from J, leaving 14 bases between them. The CDR3 loop is CASSESQGRTHEQYF. CDR3 nucleotide sequence: TGCGCCAGCAGTGAGTCTCAAGGACGGACCCACGAGCAGTACTTC.

This clonotype was recorded many times. The genes are TRBV5-6 and TRBJ2-3, with D possibly being TRBD2 (6 bases). There are 15 residues in the CDR3. Germline lookup yields CDR1 SGHDT and CDR2 YYEEEE. Trimming stripped 7 bases from V and 1 base from J, with 16 bases between. CDR3: CASRSAGSGTDTQYF. CDR3 DNA sequence: TGTGCCAGCCGTTCCGCGGGATCCGGCACAGATACGCAGTATTTT.

This clonotype counts as medium-sized. This chain connects TRBV7-8 to TRBJ2-3; the D is unclear. The germline CDR1 and CDR2 sequences are SGHVS and FQNEAQ. V dropped 5 bases and J dropped 3 bases, with 9 bases sitting between them. The CDR3 is made up of 13 amino acids. The CDR3 nucleotides read TGTGCCAGCAGCCCCGATAGGACAGATACGCAGTATTTT. Residues: CASSPDRTDTQYF. Full variable domain (outside the CDR3, taken from reference TRBV7-8 and TRBJ2-3): GAGVSQSPRYKVAKRGQDVALRCDPISGHVSLFWYQQALGQGPEFLTYFQNEAQLDKSGLPSDRFFAERPEGSVSTLKIQRTQQEDSAVYLCASSPDRTDTQYFGPGTRLTVL.

There are many counts of this clonotype. This sequence joins TRBV5-6 and TRBJ2-1, with 11 positions matching TRBD2. V trimming: 3 bases; J trimming: 2 bases; junction bases outside the gene matches: 1. The CDR3 extends over 15 amino acids. Germline V gene lookup returns CDR1 SGHDT and CDR2 YYEEEE. The CDR3 DNA reads as TGTGCCAGCAGCTCTAGCGGGAGGACCTACAATGAGCAGTTCTTC. As protein: CASSSSGRTYNEQFF.